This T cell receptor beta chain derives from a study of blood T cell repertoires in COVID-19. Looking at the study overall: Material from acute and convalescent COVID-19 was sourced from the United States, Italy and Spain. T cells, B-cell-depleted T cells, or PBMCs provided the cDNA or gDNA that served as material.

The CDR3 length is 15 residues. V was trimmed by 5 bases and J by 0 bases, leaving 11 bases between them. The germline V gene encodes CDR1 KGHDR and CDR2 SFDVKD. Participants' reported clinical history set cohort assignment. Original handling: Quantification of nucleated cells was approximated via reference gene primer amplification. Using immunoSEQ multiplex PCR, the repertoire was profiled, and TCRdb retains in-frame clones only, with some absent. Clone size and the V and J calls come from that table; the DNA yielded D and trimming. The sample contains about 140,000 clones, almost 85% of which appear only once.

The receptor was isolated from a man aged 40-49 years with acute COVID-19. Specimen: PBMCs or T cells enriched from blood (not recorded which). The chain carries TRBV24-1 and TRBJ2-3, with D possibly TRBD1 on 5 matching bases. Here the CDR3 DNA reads TGTGCCACCAGTGCGGCAGGGTCTAGCACAGATACGCAGTATTTT. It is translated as CATSAAGSSTDTQYF.